These 13 T cell receptor beta chains share one sample of origin, sequenced in a study of cytotoxic CD8 clonotypes in ibrutinib-treated CLL. The table came from immunoSEQ multiplex PCR; TCRdb's copy has only in-frame clones and leaves some out. The sample gives 20,000 to 30,000 clones, approximately 68% of which show up once; 25% to 30% is in the top ten. The sample was PBMCs, taken after 24 months of ibrutinib treatment. Receptor source: a human donor with chronic lymphocytic leukemia.

The gene calls are TRBV18 and TRBJ1-2; D unclear. V lost 0 bases and J lost 3, with 8 bases in between. Germline loops: CDR1 KGHSH, CDR2 LQKENI. The CDR3 extends over 14 amino acids. In DNA, the CDR3 is TGTGCCAGCTCACCACCAGACCATTACTATGGCTACACCTTC. This codes for CASSPPDHYYGYTF.

The chain employs TRBV5-4 and TRBJ1-3; D possibly corresponds to TRBD1 (6 bases). The CDR3 sequence is 15 residues long. The V gene lost 4 bases and the J gene lost 4 bases, with 15 bases spanning the gap. Germline V gene data show CDR1 as SGHNT and CDR2 as YYREEE (reference sequence). CDR3 loop: CASSPTRGGGNTIYF. In DNA, the CDR3 is TGTGCCAGCAGCCCCACGAGGGGGGGCGGAAACACCATATATTTT.

The chain employs TRBV19 and TRBJ2-4; 7 bases map to TRBD2. This CDR3 comprises 14 residues. Germline CDR1 LNHDA, CDR2 SQIVND (reference sequence). The V and J ends lost 3 bases and 8 bases, in that order; junction bases with no gene match: 7. DNA for the CDR3: TGTGCCAGTAGTATTTTGGGCGGGGGTTACATTCAGTACTTC. It specifies CASSILGGGYIQYF.

In its sample, this clone was seen a few times. The V call is TRBV7-6, the J call TRBJ2-3; D may be TRBD1 or TRBD2 (6 bases each). Germline CDR1 is SGHVS and CDR2 is FNYEAQ. Trimming took 2 bases from V and 6 from J, leaving 9 bases between them. The CDR3 consists of 13 residues. Here the CDR3 DNA reads TGTGCCAGCAGCTTAAGGGGGGCGGATACGCAGTATTTT. Translated, it gives CASSLRGADTQYF.

This clone showed up just a few times. The rearrangement links TRBV19 to TRBJ2-7, with a weak D call TRBD1 (6 bases). The CDR3 runs 14 residues. Per the germline V gene, CDR1 is LNHDA and CDR2 is SQIVND (reference sequence). V was trimmed by 3 bases and J by 3 bases, leaving 12 bases between them. CDR3 in amino acids: CASSMTGQDYEQYF. The CDR3 DNA sequence: TGTGCCAGTAGTATGACGGGACAAGACTACGAGCAGTACTTC.

The rearrangement links TRBV5-1 to TRBJ2-4, with a weak D call TRBD2 (7 bases). V lost 3 bases, J lost 10 bases, and 20 bases lay in between. There are 15 residues in the CDR3. Germline V gives CDR1 SGHRS, CDR2 YFSETQ. In DNA, the CDR3 is TGCGCCAGCAGCTGGGGCGGCGGGGGCCGTGTGATTCAGTACTTC. Its protein is CASSWGGGGRVIQYF.

The count of this clone is one. Here the CDR3 reads CASSSFSSTDTQYF. Here the CDR3 DNA reads TGTGCCAGCAGCTCGTTTTCGAGCACAGATACGCAGTATTTT. The chain carries TRBV11-2 and TRBJ2-3; D uncertain. Trimming removed 4 bases at V and 0 bases at J, with 8 bases between. Per the germline V gene, CDR1 is SGHAT and CDR2 is FQNNGV. This CDR3 spans 14 amino acids.

This clone has a handful of counts. This chain joins TRBV2 and TRBJ1-5; TRBD1 is a possible D gene (6 bases). The length of the CDR3 is 17 residues. Germline loops: CDR1 SNHLY, CDR2 FYNNEI. The V gene lost 4 bases and the J gene lost 5 bases, with 21 bases spanning the gap. CDR3 sequence reads: CASSVPERGAVDQPQHF. In nucleotides, the CDR3 is TGTGCCAGCAGTGTCCCGGAGCGGGGGGCGGTGGATCAGCCCCAGCATTTT.

This clone was found a few times. V is TRBV5-4 and J is TRBJ2-5, with 8 bases matching TRBD2. The CDR3 spans 16 residues. CDR1 is SGHNT, CDR2 YYREEE, per germline (reference sequence). J gave up 5 bases and V 4 bases, and 13 bases lay outside the gene matches. The CDR3 nucleotides read TGTGCCAGCAGCCCAAATACGGGGGGGGCGCGGGAGACCCAGTACTTC. Protein sequence: CASSPNTGGARETQYF.

V is TRBV18 and J is TRBJ2-7, with D tentatively TRBD1 or TRBD2 (5 bases each). CDR1 is KGHSH, CDR2 LQKENI, per germline. The CDR3 covers 14 residues. The V end was cut by 5 bases, the J end by 3 bases, with 14 bases between. In DNA, the CDR3 is TGTGCCAGCTCAAAGAGTGGGGACCGCTACGAGCAGTACTTC. This gives the protein CASSKSGDRYEQYF.

The V call is TRBV5-1, the J call TRBJ2-7; tentative D call: TRBD1 (6 bases). CDR3 size: 17 residues. Trimming pared 0 bases from V and 7 bases from J, leaving 23 bases between. Per the germline V gene, CDR1 is SGHRS and CDR2 is YFSETQ. The CDR3 region has the DNA TGCGCCAGCAGCTTGGCCGGAACCCTGACAGGCCGGCCTGAGCAGTACTTC. It encodes CASSLAGTLTGRPEQYF. The variable domain in full, completed from reference TRBV5-1 and TRBJ2-7, reads KAGVTQTPRYLIKTRGQQVTLSCSPISGHRSVSWYQQTPGQGLQFLFEYFSETQRNKGNFPGRFSGRQFSNSRSEMNVSTLELGDSALYLCASSLAGTLTGRPEQYFGPGTRLTVT.

This clone was seen just once. This chain links TRBV7-8 with TRBJ1-1; the D gene is possibly TRBD1 (5 bases). This CDR3 is built from 13 residues. V was cut by 2 bases and J by 2 bases, with 6 bases left in between. CDR1 is SGHVS and CDR2 is FQNEAQ in the germline V gene. For the CDR3, the DNA is TGTGCCAGCAGCTTACAGGGCAACACTGAAGCTTTCTTT. It is translated as CASSLQGNTEAFF.

V and J are TRBV7-9 and TRBJ1-5, with D unclear. V dropped 5 bases and J dropped 5 bases, with 7 bases sitting between them. CDR1 is SEHNR, CDR2 FQNEAQ, per germline (reference sequence). The CDR3 is 12 amino acids. Here the CDR3 DNA reads TGTGCCAGCAGCCGTCTCGATCAGCCCCAGCATTTT. Translation: CASSRLDQPQHF. Combining the CDR3 with reference TRBV7-9 and TRBJ1-5 gives the whole variable domain DTGVSQNPRHKITKRGQNVTFRCDPISEHNRLYWYRQTLGQGPEFLTYFQNEAQLEKSRLLSDRFSAERPKGSFSTLEIQRTEQGDSAMYLCASSRLDQPQHFGDGTRLSIL.